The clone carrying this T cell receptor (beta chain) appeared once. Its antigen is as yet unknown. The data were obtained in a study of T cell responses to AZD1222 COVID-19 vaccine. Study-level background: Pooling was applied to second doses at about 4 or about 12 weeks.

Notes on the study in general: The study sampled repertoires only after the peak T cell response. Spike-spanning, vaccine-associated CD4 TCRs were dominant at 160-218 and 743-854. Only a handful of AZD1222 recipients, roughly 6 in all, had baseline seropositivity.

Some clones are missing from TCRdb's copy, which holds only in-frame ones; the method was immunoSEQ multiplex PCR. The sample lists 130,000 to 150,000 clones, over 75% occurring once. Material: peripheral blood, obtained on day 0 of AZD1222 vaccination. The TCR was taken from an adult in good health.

The CDR3 region has the DNA TGTGCCAGCAGCCATGGGGGCCCGGGGACCGGGGAGCTGTTTTTT. Encoded protein: CASSHGGPGTGELFF. The genes are TRBV3-1 (or the pseudogene TRBV3-2) and TRBJ2-2; D might be TRBD1 (6 bases). V shed 3 bases and J shed 5 bases, with 13 bases lying between them. CDR1 and CDR2 (germline): LGHDT, YNNKEL (reference sequence). The CDR3 is 15 amino acids.